A single sample gave rise to the 2 T cell receptor beta chains below, sequenced in a study of cytomegalovirus exposure and HLA in healthy donors. The PCR contained 60 Vbeta and 13 Jbeta primers. Repertoires were generated with immunoSEQ multiplex PCR, while TCRdb's copy carries only in-frame clones and drops some. The table includes 100,000 to 150,000 clones, 70% to 80% detected once. What was sequenced was PBMCs. The receptors here all came from a human donor in good health.

This chain connects TRBV10-1 to TRBJ2-3, with 14 bases fitting TRBD2. V was clipped by 7 bases and J by 2 bases; unmatched bases: 11. The CDR3 has 18 residues. Germline values: CDR1 WNHNN, CDR2 SYGVQD (reference sequence). The CDR3: CASITGTSGGPVTDTQYF. The CDR3 bases are TGCGCCAGCATCACCGGGACTAGCGGGGGCCCCGTCACAGATACGCAGTATTTT.

This sequence joins TRBV19 and TRBJ2-1; TRBD1 aligns across 7 bases. In germline, CDR1 is LNHDA, CDR2 SQIVND (reference sequence). J gave up 8 bases and V 4 bases, and 20 bases lay outside the gene matches. The CDR3 is made up of 18 amino acids. This chain's CDR3 is CASSTPTGPIPATYEQFF. CDR3 nucleotides: TGTGCCAGTAGTACACCGACAGGGCCAATACCCGCTACCTATGAGCAGTTCTTC.